The rows below give T cell receptor beta chains drawn from one sample of a study of preoperative IRX-2 immunotherapy in early breast cancer. Clones were sequenced by immunoSEQ multiplex PCR, and TCRdb holds only the in-frame ones, with some missing. The profile covers 43,000 or so clones, with over 85% appearing a single time and about 1.6% taken by the ten largest. This specimen consisted of tumor tissue, obtained after IRX-2 immunotherapy. Receptors were obtained from a human donor with breast cancer. The CDR3 runs from the conserved cysteine through the conserved F or W. The D gene is left open where the match is weak. Rows may omit the clone size; those that give it use once, few, many or a size class.

>NA|NA|TRBJ1-6|TRBV7-6
CASSLEKGDIGSPLHF
TGTGCCAGCAGCTTAGAAAAGGGGGATATCGGTTCACCCCTCCACTTT
>NA|NA|TRBJ2-7|TRBV5-6
CASSHRDYLALPYEQYF
TGTGCCAGCAGCCACCGGGATTATCTCGCCCTGCCCTACGAGCAGTACTTC
>NA|NA|TRBJ2-3|TRBV5-1
CASSFHAPTDTQYF
TGCGCCAGCAGCTTTCACGCACCCACAGATACGCAGTATTTT
>NA|once|TRBJ1-4|TRBV19
CASKEEKLFF
TGTGCCAGTAAGGAGGAAAAACTGTTTTTT
>TRBD2|NA|TRBJ2-3|TRBV6-1
CASILAGDTDTQYF
TGTGCCAGCATCCTAGCGGGAGACACAGATACGCAGTATTTT
>NA|once|TRBJ1-1|TRBV2
CASSEWNMNTEAFF
TGTGCCAGCAGTGAATGGAATATGAACACTGAAGCTTTCTTT
>TRBD1|NA|TRBJ2-7|TRBV7-2
CASSRVRDSSYEQYF
TGTGCCAGCAGCAGGGTCCGGGACAGCTCCTACGAGCAGTACTTC
>TRBD1|NA|TRBJ1-4|TRBV5-1
CASSFYRGSNEKLFF
TGCGCCAGCAGTTTCTACAGGGGGTCTAATGAAAAACTGTTTTTT
>TRBD1|NA|TRBJ2-7|TRBV6-5
CASNLRGSYEQYF
TGTGCCAGCAATCTCAGGGGGTCCTACGAGCAGTACTTC
>TRBD2|NA|TRBJ2-5|TRBV10-3
CAITSGLAGPETQYF
TGTGCCATCACATCCGGACTAGCGGGACCTGAGACCCAGTACTTC
>TRBD2|NA|TRBJ2-2|TRBV4-3
CASSQREALVEELFF
TGCGCCAGCAGTCAACGGGAGGCCCTGGTCGAGGAGCTGTTTTTT
>NA|NA|TRBJ1-3|TRBV7-3
CASLDRIGNTIYF
TGTGCCAGTTTAGACAGAATTGGAAACACCATATATTTT
>NA|NA|TRBJ1-2|TRBV5-6
CASSSPGPDLSYTF
TGTGCCAGCAGCTCCCCTGGCCCGGACCTTAGCTACACCTTC